Below, 5 T cell receptor beta chains from the same sample are listed, as sequenced in a study of response to subunit inactivated influenza vaccine. Using its own MiXCR run on the RT-PCR reads, TCRdb lists one record per CDR3 protein. There are about 190,000 distinct CDR3 sequences in the sample; about 15% occur only once, and about 26% lies in the top ten. The material sequenced was CD8+ T cells sorted from PBMCs, taken less than 6 days after vaccination. The source of these receptors is a man between 45 and 60 years old who received an inactivated influenza vaccine.

The V and J genes are TRBV5-1 and TRBJ1-1; D not certain. This CDR3 has 14 amino acids. The germline V and J ends were trimmed by 5 bases and 7 bases, with 18 bases remaining between them. Germline CDR1 and CDR2: SGHRS and YFSETQ. CDR3: CASRLAGLAVEAFF. CDR3 coding DNA: TGCGCCAGCAGACTCGCCGGCCTGGCGGTTGAAGCTTTCTTT.

The V and J genes are TRBV6-1 and TRBJ1-2; a possible D gene is TRBD1 (6 bases). The V end was cut by 7 bases, the J end by 2 bases, with 17 bases between. CDR1 is MNHNS and CDR2 is SASEGT in the germline V gene. CDR3 length equals 15 residues. Here the CDR3 reads CASNPEGHPNYGYTF. In DNA, the CDR3 is TGTGCCAGCAACCCGGAGGGACATCCCAACTATGGCTACACCTTC.

This clonotype turned up a few times. This rearrangement joins TRBV25-1 to TRBJ1-4; D may be TRBD1 (6 bases). Between the trimmed V and J ends, which lost 2 bases and 0 bases, there was a span of 13 bases. The CDR3 has 17 residues. CDR1 is MGHDK, CDR2 SYGVNS, per germline. Written as DNA, the CDR3 is TGTGCCAGCAGTGAAGAGGGGGGGGTCGCAACTAATGAAAAACTGTTTTTT. Translating it yields CASSEEGGVATNEKLFF.

The genes are TRBV24-1 and TRBJ2-1; possibly TRBD1 for D (6 bases). The germline V gene encodes CDR1 KGHDR and CDR2 SFDVKD. V was clipped by 6 bases and J by 6 bases, with 14 bases between them. The CDR3 length is 14 residues. The CDR3 loop reads CATSLPGTLNEQFF. The CDR3 bases are TGTGCCACCAGTCTCCCCGGGACACTCAATGAGCAGTTCTTC.

The rearrangement joins TRBV7-8 to TRBJ2-1; D tentatively reads TRBD1 or TRBD2 (6 bases each). Trimming stripped 5 bases from V and 0 bases from J, with 17 bases between. This CDR3 comprises 17 residues. Germline V gene lookup returns CDR1 SGHVS and CDR2 FQNEAQ. The DNA for the CDR3 is TGTGCCAGCAGCACCGTATGGGGGGCAAGCTCCTACAATGAGCAGTTCTTC. Protein product: CASSTVWGASSYNEQFF.